Below, 27 T cell receptor beta chains from the same sample are listed, as sequenced in a study of blood T cells in healthy people across ages. A second 7 to 11 cycle PCR used barcoded and J-beta primers. MiXCR, applied by TCRdb to the 5' RACE reads, yields one record per CDR3 protein. The table includes approximately 600,000 distinct CDR3 sequences, around three fifths detected once. The sample comprised blood. The receptors derive from a man aged 55 to 70 in good health.

The gene calls are TRBV10-3 and TRBJ2-5, with 7 bases identical to TRBD1. The J segment lost 4 bases and the V segment lost 8 bases, leaving 10 bases of the junction unmatched. Germline V gene sequence: CDR1 ENHRY, CDR2 SYGVKD. CDR3 length: 14 residues. CDR3 sequence reads: CAIGDSNMGETQYF. DNA for the CDR3: TGTGCCATCGGGGACAGTAACATGGGAGAGACCCAGTACTTC.

The chain links TRBV6-1 to TRBJ2-4, with 9 bases lining up with TRBD1. In germline, CDR1 is MNHNS, CDR2 SASEGT. CDR3 size: 16 residues. Germline trimming cut 1 base from V and 4 bases from J; bases unmatched to any gene: 5. The CDR3 nucleotides read TGTGCCAGCAGTGAAGGTTTGGGGACAGGGAAAAACATTCAGTACTTC. Translated, it gives CASSEGLGTGKNIQYF.

The CDR3 coding sequence is TGTGCCACCAGCAGAGGGGAAACAGATACGCAGTATTTT. This gives the protein CATSRGETDTQYF. The J gene is TRBJ2-3, the V gene TRBV15; D gene unclear. Germline CDR1 reads LNHNV; CDR2 reads YYDKDF (reference sequence). The CDR3 contains 13 residues. Between the trimmed V and J ends, which lost 1 base and 3 bases, there was a span of 5 bases.

The chain employs TRBV9 and TRBJ2-5; D remains unclear. The CDR3 is made up of 15 amino acids. V gave up 3 bases and J gave up 4 bases, with 16 bases separating them. Germline CDR1 SGDLS, CDR2 YYNGEE. The chain's CDR3 is CASSEAGGTRETQYF. The CDR3 region has the DNA TGTGCCAGCAGCGAAGCAGGCGGCACAAGAGAGACCCAGTACTTC.

This chain joins TRBV11-2 and TRBJ1-1; D is uncertain. The length of the CDR3 is 12 residues. V shed 4 bases and J shed 8 bases, with 11 bases lying between them. The germline CDR1 and CDR2 sequences are SGHAT and FQNNGV. CDR3 bases: TGTGCCAGCAGCTACAACAGCCTCGAAGCTTTCTTT. It is translated as CASSYNSLEAFF.

The chain joins TRBV28 to TRBJ1-2; the D is unclear. Trimming took 5 bases from V and 2 from J, leaving 9 bases between them. The CDR3 is 13 amino acids. Germline V lookup: CDR1 MDHEN, CDR2 SYDVKM. CDR3 coding DNA: TGTGCCAGCAGTGTAACACCGAACTATGGCTACACCTTC. Translated: CASSVTPNYGYTF.

The chain combines TRBV10-3 with TRBJ2-3, with a weak D call TRBD2 (5 bases). V shed 3 bases and J shed 6 bases, with 13 bases lying between them. In germline, CDR1 is ENHRY, CDR2 SYGVKD. This CDR3 contains 14 residues. The chain's CDR3 is CAISDGGPVDTQYF. As DNA, the CDR3 is TGTGCCATCAGTGACGGAGGACCCGTCGATACGCAGTATTTT.

This clonotype occurred many times. The chain has TRBV9 and TRBJ2-3; 8 bases map to TRBD1. Germline V lookup: CDR1 SGDLS, CDR2 YYNGEE. The CDR3 sequence is 16 residues long. V dropped 3 bases and J dropped 6; count of bases not matched to a gene: 12. CDR3 amino acids: CASSASLRGQWDTQYF. The CDR3 DNA reads as TGTGCCAGCAGCGCGAGTCTCAGGGGGCAATGGGATACGCAGTATTTT.

This chain links TRBV20-1 with TRBJ2-5; 14 nucleotides align to TRBD2. This CDR3 region has 16 residues. Trimming took 6 bases from V and 1 from J; bases not matched to a gene: 7. CDR1 and CDR2 (germline): DFQATT, SNEGSKA (reference sequence). CDR3 amino acids: CSAQRTSGGTQETQYF. CDR3 bases: TGCAGTGCCCAAAGGACTAGCGGGGGGACCCAAGAGACCCAGTACTTC.

This sequence joins TRBV5-1 and TRBJ2-1; D gene ambiguous. V lost 2 bases and J lost 7, with 10 bases in between. The CDR3 is 13 amino acids. The germline gives CDR1 SGHRS, CDR2 YFSETQ. DNA of the CDR3: TGCGCCAGCAGCTTAGGGCGGCCGAATGAGCAGTTCTTC. Its translation: CASSLGRPNEQFF.

This clonotype was found once. The chain recombines TRBV15 with TRBJ1-6; the D is unclear. This CDR3 region has 13 residues. Trimming took 5 bases from V and 4 from J, leaving 6 bases between them. Per the germline V gene, CDR1 is LNHNV and CDR2 is YYDKDF (reference sequence). The CDR3 DNA reads as TGTGCCACCAGCGGTGATTATAATTCACCCCTCCACTTT. Translating gives CATSGDYNSPLHF. Using reference TRBV15 and TRBJ1-6 for the parts outside the CDR3, the full variable domain is DAMVIQNPRYQVTQFGKPVTLSCSQTLNHNVMYWYQQKSSQAPKLLFHYYDKDFNNEADTPDNFQSRRPNTSFCFLDIRSPGLGDTAMYLCATSGDYNSPLHFGNGTRLTVT.

This clonotype has only a few counts. The rearrangement joins TRBV6-6 to TRBJ2-7; TRBD2 agrees at 7 bases. CDR1 is MNHNY, CDR2 SVGAGI, per germline (reference sequence). J was trimmed by 5 bases and V by 0 bases; bases with no gene match: 4. This CDR3 is built from 14 residues. CDR3 in amino acids: CASSYSPGRDEQYF. The CDR3 DNA is TGTGCCAGCAGTTACTCGCCAGGGAGGGACGAGCAGTACTTC.

This clonotype came up many times. This chain uses TRBV29-1 with TRBJ2-5, with D uncertain. Germline CDR1 is SQVTM and CDR2 is ANQGSEA. Trimming took off 4 bases at V and 2 bases at J, with 8 bases between the two ends. The CDR3 runs 12 residues. In DNA, the CDR3 is TGCAGCGTTGGTGCCAGACAAGAGACCCAGTACTTC. This translates into CSVGARQETQYF.

This clonotype appeared once. This chain uses TRBV5-1 with TRBJ2-6; TRBD1 agrees at 8 bases. Trimming took 3 bases from V and 0 from J; bases not matched to a gene: 8. The CDR3 extends over 18 amino acids. Germline CDR1 reads SGHRS; CDR2 reads YFSETQ. The CDR3 DNA sequence: TGCGCCAGCAGCTCGATGACAGGGGCCCGCTCTGGGGCCAACGTCCTGACTTTC. Protein product: CASSSMTGARSGANVLTF.

The CDR3 DNA reads TGTGCCAGCATGGGCGGGGTCCCAGATACGCAGTATTTT. It yields the protein CASMGGVPDTQYF. V is TRBV6-6 and J is TRBJ2-3; the D gene is possibly TRBD2 (6 bases). Germline V gives CDR1 MNHNY, CDR2 SVGAGI (reference sequence). This CDR3 is 13 amino acids long. Trimming pared 7 bases from V and 4 bases from J, leaving 12 bases between.

The gene calls are TRBV20-1 and TRBJ1-4; TRBD1 matches at 7 bases. The CDR3 runs to 15 residues. V gave up 7 bases and J gave up 0 bases; unmatched junction bases: 8. Germline V gene data show CDR1 as DFQATT and CDR2 as SNEGSKA (reference sequence). The CDR3 nucleotides are TGCAGTGTCAACAGGGGAAGTGCAACTAATGAAAAACTGTTTTTT. It is translated as CSVNRGSATNEKLFF.

Many counts were recorded for this clonotype. The rearrangement joins TRBV28 to TRBJ2-6; no clear D. Germline V gene sequence: CDR1 MDHEN, CDR2 SYDVKM. This CDR3 comprises 14 residues. V was cut by 6 bases and J by 0 bases, with 6 bases left in between. CDR3 residues: CASRLSSGANVLTF. As DNA, the CDR3 is TGTGCCAGCAGGCTCTCCTCTGGGGCCAACGTCCTGACTTTC.

This CDR3 reads CSARTGTVSYNEQFF. The CDR3 bases are TGCAGTGCTAGAACCGGGACGGTCTCCTACAATGAGCAGTTCTTC. The chain couples TRBV20-1 to TRBJ2-1; D could derive from TRBD1 or TRBD2 (5 bases each). The CDR3 has 15 amino acids. Trimming cost V 2 bases and J 0 bases, with 11 bases left between them. Germline lookup yields CDR1 DFQATT and CDR2 SNEGSKA (reference sequence).

V and J are TRBV20-1 and TRBJ2-5; 12 bases match TRBD2. The germline V gene has CDR1 DFQATT and CDR2 SNEGSKA (reference sequence). CDR3 length: 13 amino acids. The junction had 11 bases not matched to a gene; V was cut back by 7 bases and J by 11 bases. CDR3 sequence reads: CSGLAGVRNEQYF. CDR3 in DNA: TGCAGTGGACTAGCGGGGGTCAGGAATGAGCAGTACTTC.

The rearrangement uses TRBV3-1 and TRBJ1-1, with 8 nucleotides matching TRBD1. This CDR3 contains 14 residues. V lost 2 bases, J lost 4 bases, and 3 bases stayed unmatched. Germline V gene data show CDR1 as LGHDT and CDR2 as YNNKEL (reference sequence). The CDR3 region has the DNA TGTGCCAGCAGCCAACAGGGGGCTCGCACTGAAGCTTTCTTT. It encodes CASSQQGARTEAFF.

The chain is built from TRBV28 and TRBJ2-5; no definite D call. Germline V gene data show CDR1 as MDHEN and CDR2 as SYDVKM. The CDR3 contains 12 residues. Trimming removed 7 bases at V and 11 bases at J, with 17 bases between. The CDR3 nucleotides read TGTGCCAGCACCTCCGGGTTGGGTGAGCAGTACTTC. Its protein is CASTSGLGEQYF.

The J gene is TRBJ1-1, the V gene TRBV12-3 or TRBV12-4; 10 bases map to TRBD1. V shed 5 bases, J shed 6 bases, and the junction held 6 bases outside the gene matches. The CDR3 totals 14 residues. The CDR3 spells CASSTDRGYPEAFF. The CDR3 region has the DNA TGTGCCAGCAGTACGGACAGGGGGTACCCTGAAGCTTTCTTT.

This clonotype came up many times. V and J are TRBV29-1 and TRBJ2-6; D is undetermined. Germline V gives CDR1 SQVTM, CDR2 ANQGSEA. With 5 bases removed from V and 1 base from J, the gap between germline ends came to 6 bases. This CDR3 spans 13 amino acids. The CDR3 spells CSVYISGANVLTF. For the CDR3, the DNA is TGCAGCGTTTACATATCTGGGGCCAACGTCCTGACTTTC. The entire variable domain, with the rest obtained from reference TRBV29-1 and TRBJ2-6, is as follows: SAVISQKPSRDICQRGTSLTIQCQVDSQVTMMFWYRQQPGQSLTLIATANQGSEATYESGFVIDKFPISRPNLTFSTLTVSNMSPEDSSIYLCSVYISGANVLTFGAGSRLTVL.

The chain has TRBV5-1 and TRBJ1-4; 8 bases are shared with TRBD1. After removal of 4 bases from V and 4 bases from J, the junction contained 6 bases not matched to a gene. The CDR3 spans 15 residues. In germline, CDR1 is SGHRS, CDR2 YFSETQ. CDR3 loop: CASSARGRGNEKLFF. For the CDR3, the DNA is TGCGCCAGCAGCGCCAGGGGGCGAGGTAATGAAAAACTGTTTTTT.

This sequence joins TRBV12-3 or TRBV12-4 and TRBJ1-6; D not resolved. The CDR3 spans 14 residues. Trimming stripped 5 bases from V and 7 bases from J, with 12 bases between. The CDR3 protein is CASSLRRLNSPLHF. The CDR3 DNA is TGTGCCAGCAGTCTCCGTCGCCTCAATTCACCCCTCCACTTT.

This clonotype was seen many times. The gene calls are TRBV7-7 and TRBJ2-7; D is undetermined. Trimming removed 1 base at V and 6 bases at J, with 10 bases between. From germline, CDR1 is SSHAT and CDR2 FNYEAQ (reference sequence). CDR3 length: 13 residues. CDR3 bases: TGTGCCAGCAGCTTAGACCCTAGTTCCGAGCAGTACTTC. Its translation is CASSLDPSSEQYF.

This clonotype was picked up a small number of times. The chain employs TRBV29-1 and TRBJ2-5; D is possibly TRBD1 or TRBD2 (6 bases each). V was trimmed by 6 bases and J by 8 bases, leaving 19 bases between them. This CDR3 region has 13 residues. The germline V gene encodes CDR1 SQVTM and CDR2 ANQGSEA. The CDR3: CSVDARGEGTQYF. CDR3 sequence (DNA): TGCAGCGTCGACGCGAGGGGGGAAGGCACCCAGTACTTC.